This TCR beta chain was recovered during a study of shared clonotypes between healthy human individuals. Findings and limits, study-wide: In this cohort, only blood was sampled, and tissue repertoires likely differ.

Genomic DNA of every subset was divided equally among multiple immunoSEQ plates. Original methodology: ImmunoSEQ junction-only sequences lacked quality scores, so their filtering differed. Produced via immunoSEQ multiplex PCR; TCRdb's table is partial and in-frame only. V and J calls and clone size come straight from that table; D and trimming were deduced from the DNA. The sample holds about 2 million clones; 90% to 95% are singletons and the top ten take under 0.15%. With V trimmed by 2 bases and J by 0 bases, 6 bases remained unmatched. Germline lookup yields CDR1 SGHAT and CDR2 FQNNGV. The CDR3 length is 17 residues. CD4+ cells underwent separation, giving CD45RA+ naive and CD45RA-negative memory subsets. Regarding this clone: The antigen remains undetermined.

Sequenced input: naive CD4+ T cells sorted from blood. The subset denotes: CD45RA+ positively selected. The receptor's source is a young man in good health. The V gene is TRBV11-2, the J gene TRBJ1-4; 7 nucleotides align to TRBD1. CDR3 region: CASSLTGARSTNEKLFF. The DNA of the CDR3 is TGTGCCAGCAGCTTAACAGGGGCCAGATCAACTAATGAAAAACTGTTTTTT.